This entry lists 13 T cell receptor beta chains sequenced from one sample in a study of OX40 agonist ivuxolimab in advanced cancers. Here immunoSEQ multiplex PCR was the method, and the copy in TCRdb shows in-frame clones only, minus some. This table has approximately 130,000 clones, just over 90% appearing once. Source: CD4+ or CD8+ T cells sorted from blood, taken in a trial of the OX40 agonist ivuxolimab. The origin of the receptors is an adult with an advanced solid tumor such as melanoma, head and neck, liver or kidney cancer.

This chain joins TRBV30 and TRBJ2-5; D not resolved. V gave up 0 bases and J gave up 7 bases, with 12 bases separating them. This CDR3 spans 13 amino acids. Germline CDR1 GTSNPN, CDR2 SVGIG (reference sequence). The CDR3 sequence is CAWSVNGRRTQYF. The CDR3 coding sequence is TGTGCCTGGAGTGTCAATGGAAGGAGGACCCAGTACTTC.

This clone was observed a single time. The chain employs TRBV4-2 and TRBJ2-3; 11 bases map to TRBD2. J lost 6 bases, V lost 0 bases, and 5 bases had no gene match. In germline, CDR1 is LGHNA, CDR2 YNFKEQ. This CDR3 spans 16 amino acids. CDR3 DNA sequence: TGTGCCAGCAGCCAAGATCTTACTAGCGGGAGCGATACGCAGTATTTT. This sequence encodes CASSQDLTSGSDTQYF.

The rearrangement links TRBV28 to TRBJ1-5; TRBD1 matches 7 bases. The CDR3 has 15 amino acids. The J segment lost 4 bases and the V segment lost 5 bases, leaving 8 bases of the junction unmatched. CDR1 MDHEN and CDR2 SYDVKM come from the germline V gene. The DNA of the CDR3 is TGTGCCAGCAGTCCCCCGGACAGGTATAATCAGCCCCAGCATTTT. As protein: CASSPPDRYNQPQHF. Together with reference TRBV28 and TRBJ1-5, the CDR3 gives the full variable domain: DVKVTQSSRYLVKRTGEKVFLECVQDMDHENMFWYRQDPGLGLRLIYFSYDVKMKEKGDIPEGYSVSREKKERFSLILESASTNQTSMYLCASSPPDRYNQPQHFGDGTRLSIL.

The gene calls are TRBV11-2 and TRBJ1-4, with no clear D. This CDR3 region has 11 residues. With 3 bases removed from V and 8 bases from J, the gap between germline ends came to 4 bases. CDR1 and CDR2 from the germline V gene are SGHAT and FQNNGV. CDR3 loop: CASSFGEKLFF. CDR3 nucleotide sequence: TGTGCCAGCAGCTTCGGGGAAAAACTGTTTTTT. Drawing the rest from reference TRBV11-2 and TRBJ1-4, the complete variable domain is EAGVAQSPRYKIIEKRQSVAFWCNPISGHATLYWYQQILGQGPKLLIQFQNNGVVDDSQLPKDRFSAERLKGVDSTLKIQPAKLEDSAVYLCASSFGEKLFFGSGTQLSVL.

CDR3 DNA sequence: TGTGCCAGCAGCCAAAGCAGGCCCGAGGGGACCCAGTACTTC. It encodes CASSQSRPEGTQYF. V gene TRBV7-9 combines with J gene TRBJ2-5; D is possibly TRBD2 (5 bases). Trimming left V 5 bases short and J 7 bases short, with 17 bases between. Germline CDR1 SEHNR, CDR2 FQNEAQ (reference sequence). The CDR3 runs to 14 residues.

The gene calls are TRBV6-6 and TRBJ2-7; 7 positions match TRBD2. Trimming removed 0 bases from V and 3 bases from J; junction bases left unmatched: 2. The germline CDR1 and CDR2 sequences are MNHNY and SVGAGI (reference sequence). This CDR3 has 14 amino acids. CDR3 region: CASSYSGDYYEQYF. In DNA, the CDR3 is TGTGCCAGCAGTTACTCGGGGGACTACTACGAGCAGTACTTC.

V is TRBV5-1 and J is TRBJ1-1, with D tentatively TRBD1 (5 bases). The CDR3 loop spans 16 amino acids. V lost 3 bases and J 5 bases, leaving 20 bases between the germline ends. Germline V gene lookup returns CDR1 SGHRS and CDR2 YFSETQ. CDR3 amino acids: CASSWGPLTAGTEAFF. CDR3 DNA sequence: TGCGCCAGCAGCTGGGGACCCTTAACGGCGGGAACTGAAGCTTTCTTT.

This rearrangement joins TRBV5-4 to TRBJ2-5; tentatively, D is TRBD2 (5 bases). V was clipped by 3 bases and J by 1 base, with 19 bases between them. The CDR3 is 17 amino acids. CDR1 and CDR2 from the germline V gene are SGHNT and YYREEE (reference sequence). Here the CDR3 DNA reads TGTGCCAGCAGCTCCACACTTAGCGCGAATGGCCAAGAGACCCAGTACTTC. The encoded protein is CASSSTLSANGQETQYF.

This sequence joins TRBV5-6 and TRBJ2-5, with D possibly TRBD2 on 5 matching bases. CDR3 length: 15 residues. Between the trimmed V and J ends, which lost 7 bases and 3 bases, there was a span of 19 bases. Germline V gene lookup returns CDR1 SGHDT and CDR2 YYEEEE. CDR3 sequence reads: CASGRFGLPKETQYF. For the CDR3, the DNA is TGTGCCAGCGGGAGATTCGGGCTTCCGAAAGAGACCCAGTACTTC.

Details on this clone: A read error may account for a junction end that differs from germline. This chain connects TRBV7-7 to TRBJ2-7, with TRBD1 matching 7 bases. CDR3 length: 14 amino acids. Germline CDR1 reads SSHAT; CDR2 reads FNYEAQ (reference sequence). In DNA, the CDR3 is TGTGCTAGCAGCCCAGACAGGGTCTCCTACGAGCAGTACTTC. Amino acids: CASSPDRVSYEQYF.

V is TRBV6-6 and J is TRBJ1-1, with D uncertain. With 4 bases removed from V and 10 bases from J, the gap between germline ends came to 13 bases. The CDR3 is 12 residues long. Germline V CDR1 and CDR2: MNHNY, SVGAGI (reference sequence). CDR3 nucleotides: TGTGCCAGCAGTTTCCAAGTTCCGGGAGCTTTCTTT. Translated: CASSFQVPGAFF.

The CDR3 coding sequence is TGTGCCAGCAGCGTAGAGTTTCGGTCCTCTGGAAACACCATATATTTT. It codes for CASSVEFRSSGNTIYF. The chain joins TRBV9 to TRBJ1-3; D not resolved. Between the trimmed V and J ends, which lost 0 bases and 0 bases, there was a span of 10 bases. Germline V lookup: CDR1 SGDLS, CDR2 YYNGEE. CDR3 length: 16 residues.

The rearrangement uses TRBV5-8 and TRBJ1-1; D is unresolved. The V gene lost 0 bases and the J gene lost 1 base, with 10 bases spanning the gap. The length of the CDR3 is 15 residues. The germline gives CDR1 SGHTS, CDR2 YDEGEE. The CDR3 spells CASSLGRLGNTEAFF. Written as DNA, the CDR3 is TGTGCCAGCAGCTTGGGCAGGTTAGGGAACACTGAAGCTTTCTTT.